This TCR beta chain was captured by sequencing in a study of T cell responses to AZD1222 COVID-19 vaccine. Study observations and caveats: The breadth and depth of Spike-specific TCRs increased once two AZD1222 doses had been given.

The protocol was immunoSEQ multiplex PCR, while the TCRdb copy is restricted to in-frame clones and leaves out a portion. In the table there are some 180,000 clones, 88% of which are singletons. Turning to this clone: The antigen is undetermined.

V lost 2 bases and J 3 bases, leaving 11 bases between the germline ends. The CDR3 sequence is 14 residues long. The germline gives CDR1 MGHRA, CDR2 YSYEKL. This chain joins TRBV4-1 and TRBJ2-7; D is ambiguous. This receptor was obtained from an adult in good health. This material consisted of peripheral blood, taken on day 0 of AZD1222 vaccination. CDR3 protein: CASSQMKENYEQYF. CDR3 coding DNA: TGCGCCAGCAGCCAAATGAAGGAAAACTACGAGCAGTACTTC.